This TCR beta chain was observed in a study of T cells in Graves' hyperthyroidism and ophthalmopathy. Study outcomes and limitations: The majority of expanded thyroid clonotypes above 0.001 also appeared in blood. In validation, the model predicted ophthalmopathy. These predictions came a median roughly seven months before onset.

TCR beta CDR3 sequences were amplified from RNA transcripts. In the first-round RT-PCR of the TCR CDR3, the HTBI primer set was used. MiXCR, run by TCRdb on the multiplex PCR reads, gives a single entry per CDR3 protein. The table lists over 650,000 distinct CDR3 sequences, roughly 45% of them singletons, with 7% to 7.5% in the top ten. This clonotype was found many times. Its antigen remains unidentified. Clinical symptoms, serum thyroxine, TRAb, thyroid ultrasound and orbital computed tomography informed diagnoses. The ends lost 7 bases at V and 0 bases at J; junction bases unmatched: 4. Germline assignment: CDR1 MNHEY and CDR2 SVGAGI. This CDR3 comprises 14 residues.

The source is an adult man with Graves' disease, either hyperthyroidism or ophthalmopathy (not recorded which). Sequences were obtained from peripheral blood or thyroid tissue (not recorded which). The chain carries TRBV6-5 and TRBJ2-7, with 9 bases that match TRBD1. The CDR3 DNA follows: TGTGCCAGCACCCGGGACAGGGACTCCTACGAGCAGTACTTC. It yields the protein CASTRDRDSYEQYF.